This T cell receptor (beta chain) was sequenced in a study of blood T cell repertoires in COVID-19. Study overall: Whether acute or convalescent, the COVID-19 samples came from the United States, Italy and Spain. PBMCs, B-cell-depleted T cells, or T cells were the source of the cDNA or gDNA that made up the material.

Libraries were prepared by immunoSEQ multiplex PCR; TCRdb keeps only in-frame clonotypes and omits some of them. The sample has about 180,000 clones, around 85% seen once. The CDR3 is 17 residues long. Symptom resolution, clearance, or two negative PCRs marked donors in Cohort 3 as recovered. This chain connects TRBV21-1 to TRBJ2-2; the table names TRBD1, a call not compared with the DNA. TRBV21-1 is given as a pseudogene. This TCR was sampled from a man in his forties or fifties who had recovered from COVID-19. Source material: PBMCs or T cells enriched from blood (not recorded which). The CDR3 nucleotides are TGTGCCAGCAGCCCGCCGCAGAGAGACAGGCTAACCGGGGAGCTGTTTTTT. Its protein is CASSPPQRDRLTGELFF.